This entry concerns a single T cell receptor beta chain. Original processing methods: Nucleated cell number was recorded as an estimate derived from reference gene primer amplification. Libraries were prepared by immunoSEQ multiplex PCR; TCRdb keeps only in-frame clonotypes and omits some of them. The DNA gave D and trimming, while V, J and clone size come from that table. The profile covers around 370,000 clones, with about 93% appearing a single time and around 3.3% taken by the ten largest. The data were obtained in a study of blood T cell repertoires in COVID-19. Study in general: PBMCs, B-cell-depleted T cells, or T cells provided the cDNA or gDNA that made up the material.

V was clipped by 8 bases and J by 9 bases, with 17 bases between them. The CDR3 totals 13 residues. The germline V gene has CDR1 MGHDK and CDR2 SYGVNS. The TCR comes from a woman between 18 and 29 years old who had recovered from COVID-19. Input material: peripheral blood. The chain has TRBV25-1 and TRBJ2-1; D possibly corresponds to TRBD1 (7 bases). The CDR3 protein is CASDREVGSEQFF. The CDR3 region has the DNA TGTGCCAGCGACAGGGAGGTTGGCAGTGAGCAGTTCTTC.